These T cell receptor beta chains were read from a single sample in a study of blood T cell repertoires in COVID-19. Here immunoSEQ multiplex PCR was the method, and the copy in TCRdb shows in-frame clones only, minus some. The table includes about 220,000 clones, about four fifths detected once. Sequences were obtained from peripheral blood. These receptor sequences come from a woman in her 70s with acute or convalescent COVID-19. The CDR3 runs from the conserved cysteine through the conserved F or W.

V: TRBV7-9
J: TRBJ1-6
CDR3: CASSLDGQGSSPLHF

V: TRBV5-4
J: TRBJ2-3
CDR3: CASSGQGADTQYF

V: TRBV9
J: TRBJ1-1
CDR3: CASSLTGSRAFF

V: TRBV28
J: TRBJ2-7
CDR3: CASSGGAPSSYEQYF

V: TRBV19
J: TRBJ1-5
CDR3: CASRGQYNQPQHF

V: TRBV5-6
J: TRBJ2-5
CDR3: CASSLGGGDETQYF

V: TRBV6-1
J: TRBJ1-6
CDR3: CASSDAREPNSPLHF

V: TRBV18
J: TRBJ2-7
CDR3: CASSPSGGAYEQYF

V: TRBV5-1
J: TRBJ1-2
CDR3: CASSLEQGRYGYTF

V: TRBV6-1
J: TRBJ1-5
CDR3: CASSEQTGGPGQPQHF

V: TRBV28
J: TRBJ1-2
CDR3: CASSFPGTGPIGYTF

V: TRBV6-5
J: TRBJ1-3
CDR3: CASEVTANSGNTIYF

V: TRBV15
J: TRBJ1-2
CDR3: CATSRDLNQFWQGGGYTF

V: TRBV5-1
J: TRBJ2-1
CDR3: CASSFIGSENEQFF

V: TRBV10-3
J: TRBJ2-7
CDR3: CATSPSSGGAYGEQYF

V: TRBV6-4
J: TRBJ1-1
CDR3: CASRGQGSTEAFF

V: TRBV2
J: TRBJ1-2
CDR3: CASRVTVTNYGYTF

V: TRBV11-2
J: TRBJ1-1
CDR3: CASSSGTGMNTEAFF

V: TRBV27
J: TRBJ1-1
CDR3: CASSLVRGGDMNTEAFF

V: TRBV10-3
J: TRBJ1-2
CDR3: CAISEAGQGESGYTF

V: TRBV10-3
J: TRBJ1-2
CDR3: CAISESGDYGYTF

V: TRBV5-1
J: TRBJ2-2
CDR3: CASSLEGPGELFF

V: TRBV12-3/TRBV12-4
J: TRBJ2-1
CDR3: CASALGALSEQFF

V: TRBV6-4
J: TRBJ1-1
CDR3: CASRSGGWDTEAFF

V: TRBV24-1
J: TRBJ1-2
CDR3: CATSASDRGPYGYTF

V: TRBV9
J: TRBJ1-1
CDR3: CASSARASSGTEAFF